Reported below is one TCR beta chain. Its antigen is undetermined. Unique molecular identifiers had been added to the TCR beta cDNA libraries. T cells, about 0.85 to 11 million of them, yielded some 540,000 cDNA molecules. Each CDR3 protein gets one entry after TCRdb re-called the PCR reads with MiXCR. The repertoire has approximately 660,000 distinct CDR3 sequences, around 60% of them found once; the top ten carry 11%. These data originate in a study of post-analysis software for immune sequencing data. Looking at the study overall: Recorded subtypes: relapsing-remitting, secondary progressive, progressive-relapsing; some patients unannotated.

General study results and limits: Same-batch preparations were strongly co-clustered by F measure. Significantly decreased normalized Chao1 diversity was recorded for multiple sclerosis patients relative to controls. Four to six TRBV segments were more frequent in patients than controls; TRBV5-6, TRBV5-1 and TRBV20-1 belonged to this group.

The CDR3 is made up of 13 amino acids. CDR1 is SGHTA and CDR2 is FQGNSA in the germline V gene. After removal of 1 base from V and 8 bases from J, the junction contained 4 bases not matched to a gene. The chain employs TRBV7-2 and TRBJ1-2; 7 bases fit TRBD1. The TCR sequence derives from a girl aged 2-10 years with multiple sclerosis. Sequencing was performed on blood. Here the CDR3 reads CASSLVRGRGYTF. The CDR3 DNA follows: TGTGCCAGCAGCTTAGTGAGGGGGCGGGGCTACACCTTC. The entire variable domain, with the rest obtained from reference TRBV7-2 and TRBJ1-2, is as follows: GAGVSQSPSNKVTEKGKDVELRCDPISGHTALYWYRQSLGQGLEFLIYFQGNSAPDKSGLPSDRFSAERTGGSVSTLTIQRTQQEDSAVYLCASSLVRGRGYTFGSGTRLTVV.